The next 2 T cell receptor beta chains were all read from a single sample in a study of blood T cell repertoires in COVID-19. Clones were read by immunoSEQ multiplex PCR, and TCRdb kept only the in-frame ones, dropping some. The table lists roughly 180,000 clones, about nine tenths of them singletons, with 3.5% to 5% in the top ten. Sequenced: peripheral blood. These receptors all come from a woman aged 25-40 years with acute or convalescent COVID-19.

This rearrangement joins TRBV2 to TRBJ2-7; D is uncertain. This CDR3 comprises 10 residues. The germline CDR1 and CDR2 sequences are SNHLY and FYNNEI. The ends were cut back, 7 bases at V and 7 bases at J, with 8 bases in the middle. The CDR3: CASNIREQYF. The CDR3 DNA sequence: TGTGCCAGCAATATCCGGGAGCAGTACTTC.

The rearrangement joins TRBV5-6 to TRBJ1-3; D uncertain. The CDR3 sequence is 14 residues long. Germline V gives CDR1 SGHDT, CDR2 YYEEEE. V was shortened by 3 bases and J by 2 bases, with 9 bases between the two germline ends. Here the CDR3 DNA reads TGTGCCAGCAGCTCTACAGCTACTGGAAACACCATATATTTT. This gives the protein CASSSTATGNTIYF. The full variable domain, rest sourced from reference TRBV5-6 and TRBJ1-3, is DAGVTQSPTHLIKTRGQQVTLRCSPKSGHDTVSWYQQALGQGPQFIFQYYEEEERQRGNFPDRFSGHQFPNYSSELNVNALLLGDSALYLCASSSTATGNTIYFGEGSWLTVV.